Listed below are T cell receptor beta chains from one sample, sequenced in a study of T cell changes during pregnancy in multiple sclerosis. Data came from immunoSEQ multiplex PCR; TCRdb stores just in-frame clones and leaves some out. Of around 130,000 clones in the sample, roughly 96% were seen once. Here the sequenced sample was peripheral blood, taken after pregnancy. All receptors come from a female donor with multiple sclerosis, enrolled in a pregnancy study. Both conserved end residues are part of each CDR3. D genes are given only for firm matches. Part of the rows lack a size; the others show once, few, many or a class for expanded clones.

V gene: TRBV6-5
clone size: .
J gene: TRBJ1-2
D gene: TRBD1
CDR3 protein: CASSGTANYGYTF
CDR3 DNA: TGTGCCAGCAGTGGGACAGCCAACTATGGCTACACCTTC

V gene: TRBV6-5
clone size: .
J gene: TRBJ2-7
D gene: TRBD1
CDR3 protein: CASSGDRRYEQYF
CDR3 DNA: TGTGCCAGCAGCGGGGACAGGCGCTACGAGCAGTACTTC

V gene: TRBV10-2
clone size: .
J gene: TRBJ2-1
D gene: .
CDR3 protein: CASSMGVGYNEQFF
CDR3 DNA: TGCGCCAGCAGTATGGGAGTAGGGTACAATGAGCAGTTCTTC

V gene: TRBV5-6
clone size: .
J gene: TRBJ2-3
D gene: TRBD2
CDR3 protein: CASSLDRVYWREVPDTQYF
CDR3 DNA: TGTGCCAGCAGCTTGGACAGGGTATACTGGCGGGAGGTCCCAGATACGCAGTATTTT

V gene: TRBV6-5
clone size: .
J gene: TRBJ2-1
D gene: TRBD1
CDR3 protein: CASSYLGTEGINEQFF
CDR3 DNA: TGTGCCAGCAGTTACTTGGGGACAGAGGGTATCAATGAGCAGTTCTTC

V gene: TRBV5-4
clone size: .
J gene: TRBJ2-5
D gene: TRBD1
CDR3 protein: CASSLGQGEETQYF
CDR3 DNA: TGTGCCAGCAGCTTGGGACAGGGGGAAGAGACCCAGTACTTC

V gene: TRBV5-4
clone size: .
J gene: TRBJ2-1
D gene: .
CDR3 protein: CASSLGGVFYNEQFF
CDR3 DNA: TGTGCCAGCAGCCTGGGCGGGGTTTTCTACAATGAGCAGTTCTTC

V gene: TRBV28
clone size: .
J gene: TRBJ2-7
D gene: TRBD2
CDR3 protein: CASSSFSGVSYEQYF
CDR3 DNA: TGTGCCAGCAGTTCCTTTAGCGGGGTATCCTACGAGCAGTACTTC

V gene: TRBV5-1
clone size: .
J gene: TRBJ2-7
D gene: .
CDR3 protein: CASSWRRSPYEQYF
CDR3 DNA: TGCGCCAGCAGCTGGAGACGGTCCCCCTACGAGCAGTACTTC

V gene: TRBV28
clone size: .
J gene: TRBJ2-2
D gene: TRBD2
CDR3 protein: CASSLSGRTSRTGELFF
CDR3 DNA: TGTGCCAGCAGTTTATCCGGGAGGACCTCTCGAACCGGGGAGCTGTTTTTT

V gene: TRBV19
clone size: .
J gene: TRBJ2-6
D gene: .
CDR3 protein: CASSIFSIGQFTSGANVLTF
CDR3 DNA: TGTGCCAGTAGTATATTCTCAATCGGACAGTTCACCTCTGGGGCCAACGTCCTGACTTTC

V gene: TRBV11-3
clone size: .
J gene: TRBJ2-1
D gene: TRBD1
CDR3 protein: CASSLGDRVSYNEQFF
CDR3 DNA: TGTGCCAGCAGCTTAGGGGACAGGGTCTCCTACAATGAGCAGTTCTTC

V gene: TRBV6-4
clone size: .
J gene: TRBJ2-3
D gene: TRBD1
CDR3 protein: CASSVETGGADTQYF
CDR3 DNA: TGTGCCAGCAGTGTAGAGACAGGGGGAGCAGATACGCAGTATTTT

V gene: TRBV9
clone size: .
J gene: TRBJ2-1
D gene: TRBD2
CDR3 protein: CASSRTSGGYYNEQFF
CDR3 DNA: TGTGCTTCCAGCCGGACTAGCGGGGGCTACTACAATGAGCAGTTCTTC

V gene: TRBV5-6
clone size: .
J gene: TRBJ2-7
D gene: .
CDR3 protein: CASSQMGSGDPYEQYF
CDR3 DNA: TGTGCCAGCAGCCAAATGGGGTCAGGGGACCCCTACGAGCAGTACTTC

V gene: TRBV11-1
clone size: .
J gene: TRBJ2-4
D gene: .
CDR3 protein: CASSLTGEPWGIQYF
CDR3 DNA: TGTGCCAGCAGCTTAACTGGGGAGCCCTGGGGCATTCAGTACTTC

V gene: TRBV7-9
clone size: .
J gene: TRBJ2-7
D gene: TRBD2
CDR3 protein: CASSLGLAGVFHPYEQYF
CDR3 DNA: TGTGCCAGCAGCTTGGGACTAGCGGGAGTTTTCCACCCCTACGAGCAGTACTTC

V gene: TRBV5-1
clone size: .
J gene: TRBJ2-7
D gene: .
CDR3 protein: CASSLVRGGSTYEQYF
CDR3 DNA: TGCGCCAGCAGCTTGGTAAGGGGGGGTTCCACCTACGAGCAGTACTTC

V gene: TRBV28
clone size: .
J gene: TRBJ2-7
D gene: .
CDR3 protein: CASSLVGFAYEQYF
CDR3 DNA: TGTGCCAGCAGTTTAGTCGGGTTTGCCTACGAGCAGTACTTC

V gene: TRBV4-1
clone size: .
J gene: TRBJ1-1
D gene: .
CDR3 protein: CASSQELVNTEAFF
CDR3 DNA: TGCGCCAGCAGCCAAGAACTCGTGAACACTGAAGCTTTCTTT

V gene: TRBV7-2
clone size: .
J gene: TRBJ1-2
D gene: .
CDR3 protein: CASSLAVGAGNYGYTF
CDR3 DNA: TGTGCCAGCAGCTTAGCTGTGGGGGCGGGTAACTATGGCTACACCTTC

V gene: TRBV19
clone size: .
J gene: TRBJ2-1
D gene: TRBD2
CDR3 protein: CASSLTSGRVNEQFF
CDR3 DNA: TGTGCCAGTAGCTTGACTAGCGGGAGAGTAAATGAGCAGTTCTTC

V gene: TRBV5-6
clone size: .
J gene: TRBJ2-1
D gene: TRBD2
CDR3 protein: CASSLVFGRSYNEQFF
CDR3 DNA: TGTGCCAGCAGCTTGGTCTTCGGGAGGTCCTACAATGAGCAGTTCTTC

V gene: TRBV9
clone size: .
J gene: TRBJ2-3
D gene: .
CDR3 protein: CASSVAAGRTDTQYF
CDR3 DNA: TGTGCCAGCAGCGTAGCGGCGGGACGCACAGATACGCAGTATTTT

V gene: TRBV7-8
clone size: .
J gene: TRBJ1-1
D gene: TRBD1
CDR3 protein: CASSQGGARAFF
CDR3 DNA: TGTGCCAGCAGCCAGGGGGGAGCGCGGGCTTTCTTT

V gene: TRBV29-1
clone size: .
J gene: TRBJ1-1
D gene: TRBD1
CDR3 protein: CSTRQGADTEAFF
CDR3 DNA: TGCAGCACGCGACAGGGGGCTGACACTGAAGCTTTCTTT

V gene: TRBV7-8
clone size: .
J gene: TRBJ2-5
D gene: TRBD2
CDR3 protein: CASSPRLAEQETQYF
CDR3 DNA: TGTGCCAGCAGCCCCCGACTAGCGGAACAAGAGACCCAGTACTTC

V gene: TRBV15
clone size: .
J gene: TRBJ2-6
D gene: .
CDR3 protein: CATSRGHSSGANVLTF
CDR3 DNA: TGTGCCACCAGCAGGGGACATTCCTCTGGGGCCAACGTCCTGACTTTC

V gene: TRBV6-5
clone size: .
J gene: TRBJ2-5
D gene: .
CDR3 protein: CASSYEQGRLETQYF
CDR3 DNA: TGTGCCAGCAGTTACGAACAGGGTAGATTAGAGACCCAGTACTTC

V gene: TRBV13
clone size: few
J gene: TRBJ1-1
D gene: TRBD1
CDR3 protein: CASSWGQGVNTEAFF
CDR3 DNA: TGTGCCAGCAGCTGGGGACAGGGGGTTAACACTGAAGCTTTCTTT

V gene: TRBV5-1
clone size: .
J gene: TRBJ2-2
D gene: TRBD2
CDR3 protein: CASSLGREHGELFF
CDR3 DNA: TGCGCCAGCAGCCTAGGGCGGGAGCACGGGGAGCTGTTTTTT

V gene: TRBV13
clone size: .
J gene: TRBJ1-3
D gene: TRBD1
CDR3 protein: CASSRDTGDSGNTIYF
CDR3 DNA: TGTGCCAGCAGCAGGGACACAGGGGACTCTGGAAACACCATATATTTT

V gene: TRBV25-1
clone size: .
J gene: TRBJ2-5
D gene: .
CDR3 protein: CASIWDLEETQYF
CDR3 DNA: TGTGCCAGCATCTGGGACTTAGAAGAGACCCAGTACTTC

V gene: TRBV2
clone size: .
J gene: TRBJ1-4
D gene: TRBD1
CDR3 protein: CASRLTGLGEKLFF
CDR3 DNA: TGTGCCAGCAGGTTGACAGGGTTGGGGGAAAAACTGTTTTTT

V gene: TRBV15
clone size: .
J gene: TRBJ1-1
D gene: TRBD1
CDR3 protein: CATSPGGLNTEAFF
CDR3 DNA: TGTGCCACCAGCCCAGGGGGGTTGAACACTGAAGCTTTCTTT

V gene: TRBV4-1
clone size: .
J gene: TRBJ2-1
D gene: TRBD2
CDR3 protein: CASSPLEIAGFYNEQFF
CDR3 DNA: TGCGCCAGCAGCCCCCTGGAGATAGCGGGGTTTTACAATGAGCAGTTCTTC

V gene: TRBV4-2
clone size: .
J gene: TRBJ2-6
D gene: TRBD1
CDR3 protein: CASSQVGQGSGANVLTF
CDR3 DNA: TGTGCCAGCAGCCAAGTTGGACAGGGCTCTGGGGCCAACGTCCTGACTTTC

V gene: TRBV7-9
clone size: .
J gene: TRBJ1-5
D gene: .
CDR3 protein: CASSVGRGQPQHF
CDR3 DNA: TGTGCCAGCAGCGTCGGCCGGGGGCAGCCCCAGCATTTT

V gene: TRBV9
clone size: .
J gene: TRBJ2-7
D gene: TRBD2
CDR3 protein: CASSVGAGGVYEQYF
CDR3 DNA: TGTGCCAGCAGCGTAGGAGCGGGAGGGGTATACGAGCAGTACTTC

V gene: TRBV7-2
clone size: once
J gene: TRBJ2-3
D gene: TRBD2
CDR3 protein: CASAKGDSGRARDTQYF
CDR3 DNA: TGTGCCAGCGCGAAAGGGGACAGCGGGAGGGCCCGGGATACGCAGTATTTT

V gene: TRBV2
clone size: .
J gene: TRBJ1-5
D gene: TRBD1
CDR3 protein: CASGEAPDWTGLSNQPQHF
CDR3 DNA: TGTGCCAGCGGGGAAGCCCCAGACTGGACAGGGCTTAGCAATCAGCCCCAGCATTTT

V gene: TRBV28
clone size: .
J gene: TRBJ1-1
D gene: .
CDR3 protein: CASRNPGENTEAFF
CDR3 DNA: TGTGCCAGCAGAAACCCAGGGGAGAACACTGAAGCTTTCTTT

V gene: TRBV28
clone size: .
J gene: TRBJ2-6
D gene: TRBD1
CDR3 protein: CASRETGTGANVLTF
CDR3 DNA: TGTGCCAGCCGCGAGACAGGGACCGGGGCCAACGTCCTGACTTTC

V gene: TRBV5-6
clone size: once
J gene: TRBJ1-5
D gene: TRBD1
CDR3 protein: CASSIPGQGFYQPQHF
CDR3 DNA: TGTGCCAGCAGCATACCGGGACAGGGGTTTTACCAGCCCCAGCATTTT

V gene: TRBV6-1
clone size: .
J gene: TRBJ2-5
D gene: TRBD2
CDR3 protein: CASSALAGGLVETQYF
CDR3 DNA: TGTGCCAGCAGTGCACTAGCGGGGGGGCTTGTGGAGACCCAGTACTTC

V gene: TRBV25-1
clone size: .
J gene: TRBJ2-3
D gene: .
CDR3 protein: CASSVEGGTDTQYF
CDR3 DNA: TGTGCCAGCAGTGTAGAGGGGGGGACAGATACGCAGTATTTT

V gene: TRBV28
clone size: .
J gene: TRBJ1-1
D gene: .
CDR3 protein: CASRGKKAFF
CDR3 DNA: TGTGCCAGCCGCGGGAAAAAAGCTTTCTTT

V gene: TRBV10-3
clone size: once
J gene: TRBJ1-2
D gene: .
CDR3 protein: CAISDIDSKHGYTF
CDR3 DNA: TGTGCCATCAGTGATATTGACTCAAAGCATGGCTACACCTTC

V gene: TRBV14
clone size: .
J gene: TRBJ2-5
D gene: .
CDR3 protein: CASSQGIRREETQYF
CDR3 DNA: TGTGCCAGCAGCCAAGGGATAAGGCGGGAAGAGACCCAGTACTTC

V gene: TRBV11-2
clone size: .
J gene: TRBJ2-3
D gene: TRBD1
CDR3 protein: CASSLQSPGTGYTDTQYF
CDR3 DNA: TGTGCCAGCAGCTTACAATCTCCTGGGACAGGGTACACAGATACGCAGTATTTT

V gene: TRBV9
clone size: .
J gene: TRBJ2-7
D gene: TRBD2
CDR3 protein: CASSVSGTSGSQQYF
CDR3 DNA: TGTGCCAGCAGCGTGTCCGGGACTAGCGGGAGCCAGCAGTACTTC